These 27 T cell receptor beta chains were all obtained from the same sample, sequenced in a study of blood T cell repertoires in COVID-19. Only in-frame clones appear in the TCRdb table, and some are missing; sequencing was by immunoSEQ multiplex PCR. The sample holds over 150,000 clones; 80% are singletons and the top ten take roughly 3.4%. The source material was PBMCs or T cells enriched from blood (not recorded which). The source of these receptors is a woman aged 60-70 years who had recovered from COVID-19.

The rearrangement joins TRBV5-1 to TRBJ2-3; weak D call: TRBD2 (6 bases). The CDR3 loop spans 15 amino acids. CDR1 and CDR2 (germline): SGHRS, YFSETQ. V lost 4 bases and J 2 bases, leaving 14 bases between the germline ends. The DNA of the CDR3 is TGCGCCAGCAGCCCAACGACTAGGTCCACAGATACGCAGTATTTT. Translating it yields CASSPTTRSTDTQYF.

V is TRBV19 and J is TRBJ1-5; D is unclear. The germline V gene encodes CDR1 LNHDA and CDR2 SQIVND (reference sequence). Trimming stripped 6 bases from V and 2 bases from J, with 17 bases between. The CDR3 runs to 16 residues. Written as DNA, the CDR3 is TGTGCCAGTAGGACCTACGGGGAGTCGGGCAATCAGCCCCAGCATTTT. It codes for CASRTYGESGNQPQHF.

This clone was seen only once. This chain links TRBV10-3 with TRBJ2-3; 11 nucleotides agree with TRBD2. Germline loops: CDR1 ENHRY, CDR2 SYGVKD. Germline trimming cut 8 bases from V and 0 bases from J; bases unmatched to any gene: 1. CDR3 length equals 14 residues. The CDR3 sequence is CAILAGGSTDTQYF. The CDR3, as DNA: TGTGCCATCCTAGCGGGGGGTAGCACAGATACGCAGTATTTT.

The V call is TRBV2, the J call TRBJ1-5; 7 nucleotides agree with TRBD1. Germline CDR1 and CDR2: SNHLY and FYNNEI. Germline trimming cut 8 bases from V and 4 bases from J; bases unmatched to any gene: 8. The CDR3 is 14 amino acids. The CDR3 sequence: CASETGTENQPQHF. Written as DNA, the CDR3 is TGTGCCAGCGAAACCGGGACAGAGAATCAGCCCCAGCATTTT.

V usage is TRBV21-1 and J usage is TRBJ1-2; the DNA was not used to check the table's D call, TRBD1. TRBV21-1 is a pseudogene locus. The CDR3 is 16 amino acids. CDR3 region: CASSIPPDRAHYGYTF. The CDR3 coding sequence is TGTGCCAGCAGCATTCCCCCGGACAGGGCTCACTATGGCTACACCTTC.

DNA of the CDR3: TGCGCCAGCAGCTTGGGTGGGTCGGGCTATGGCTACACCTTC. It encodes CASSLGGSGYGYTF. The V call is TRBV5-1, the J call TRBJ1-2; the D is unclear. Germline V gene lookup returns CDR1 SGHRS and CDR2 YFSETQ. The CDR3 has 14 residues. The ends were cut back, 0 bases at V and 4 bases at J, with 10 bases in the middle. Full variable domain (remainder filled in from reference TRBV5-1 and TRBJ1-2): KAGVTQTPRYLIKTRGQQVTLSCSPISGHRSVSWYQQTPGQGLQFLFEYFSETQRNKGNFPGRFSGRQFSNSRSEMNVSTLELGDSALYLCASSLGGSGYGYTFGSGTRLTVV.

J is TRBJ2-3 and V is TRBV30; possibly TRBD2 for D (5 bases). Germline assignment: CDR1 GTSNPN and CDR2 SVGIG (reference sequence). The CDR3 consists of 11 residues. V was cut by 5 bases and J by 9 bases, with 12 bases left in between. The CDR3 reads CAWSGVGTQYF. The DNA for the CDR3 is TGTGCCTGGTCCGGGGTAGGCACGCAGTATTTT.

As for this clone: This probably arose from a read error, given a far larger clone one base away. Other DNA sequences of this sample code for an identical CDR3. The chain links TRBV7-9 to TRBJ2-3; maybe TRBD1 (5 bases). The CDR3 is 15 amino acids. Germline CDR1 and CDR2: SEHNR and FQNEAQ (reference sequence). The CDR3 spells CASSLVSSATDTQYF. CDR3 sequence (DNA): TGTGCCAGCAGCTTAGTTTCCTCCGCGACAGATACACAGTATTTT.

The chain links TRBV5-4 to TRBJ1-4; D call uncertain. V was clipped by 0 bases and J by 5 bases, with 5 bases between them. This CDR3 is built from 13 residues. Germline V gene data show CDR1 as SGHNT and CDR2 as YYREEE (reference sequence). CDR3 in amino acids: CASSLEQNEKLFF. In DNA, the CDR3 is TGTGCCAGCAGCTTGGAACAGAATGAAAAACTGTTTTTT.

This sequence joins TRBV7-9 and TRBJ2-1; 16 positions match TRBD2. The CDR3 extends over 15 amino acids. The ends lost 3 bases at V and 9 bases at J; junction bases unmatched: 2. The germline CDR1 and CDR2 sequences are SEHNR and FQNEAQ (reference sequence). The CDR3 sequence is CASSLGLAGGVEQFF. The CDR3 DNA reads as TGTGCCAGCAGCTTGGGACTAGCGGGGGGGGTTGAGCAGTTCTTC.

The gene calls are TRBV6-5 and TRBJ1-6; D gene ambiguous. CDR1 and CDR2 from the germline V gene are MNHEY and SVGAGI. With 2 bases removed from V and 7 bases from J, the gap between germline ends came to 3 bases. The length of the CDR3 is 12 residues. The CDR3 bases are TGTGCCAGCAGTTACCAGAATTCACCCCTCCACTTT. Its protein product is CASSYQNSPLHF.

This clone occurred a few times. This CDR3 is CASSLAMQDTEAFF. The CDR3 bases are TGTGCCAGCAGCTTAGCTATGCAGGACACTGAAGCTTTCTTT. This rearrangement joins TRBV7-2 to TRBJ1-1, with D unclear. The CDR3 totals 14 residues. Trimming pared 0 bases from V and 3 bases from J, leaving 8 bases between. The V gene's germline CDR1 is SGHTA and CDR2 FQGNSA. Based on the CDR3 plus reference TRBV7-2 and TRBJ1-1, the full variable domain is GAGVSQSPSNKVTEKGKDVELRCDPISGHTALYWYRQSLGQGLEFLIYFQGNSAPDKSGLPSDRFSAERTGGSVSTLTIQRTQQEDSAVYLCASSLAMQDTEAFFGQGTRLTVV.

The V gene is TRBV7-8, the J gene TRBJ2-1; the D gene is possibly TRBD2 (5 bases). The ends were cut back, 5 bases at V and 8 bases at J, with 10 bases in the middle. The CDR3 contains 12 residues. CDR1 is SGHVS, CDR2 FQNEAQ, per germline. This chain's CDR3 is CASSTPGDEQFF. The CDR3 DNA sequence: TGTGCCAGCAGCACTCCCGGGGATGAGCAGTTCTTC.

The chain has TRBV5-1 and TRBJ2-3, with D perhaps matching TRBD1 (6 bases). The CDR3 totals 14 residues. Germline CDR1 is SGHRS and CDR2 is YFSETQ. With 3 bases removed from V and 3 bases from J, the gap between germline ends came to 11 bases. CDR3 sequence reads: CASSWGLLTDTQYF. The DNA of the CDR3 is TGCGCCAGCAGCTGGGGGCTCTTGACAGATACGCAGTATTTT. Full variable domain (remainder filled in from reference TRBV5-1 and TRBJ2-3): KAGVTQTPRYLIKTRGQQVTLSCSPISGHRSVSWYQQTPGQGLQFLFEYFSETQRNKGNFPGRFSGRQFSNSRSEMNVSTLELGDSALYLCASSWGLLTDTQYFGPGTRLTVL.

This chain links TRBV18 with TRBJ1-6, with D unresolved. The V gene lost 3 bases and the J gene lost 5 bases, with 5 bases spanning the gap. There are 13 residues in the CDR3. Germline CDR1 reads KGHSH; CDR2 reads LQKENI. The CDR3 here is CASSPADNSPLHF. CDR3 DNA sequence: TGTGCCAGCTCACCGGCCGATAATTCACCCCTCCACTTT.

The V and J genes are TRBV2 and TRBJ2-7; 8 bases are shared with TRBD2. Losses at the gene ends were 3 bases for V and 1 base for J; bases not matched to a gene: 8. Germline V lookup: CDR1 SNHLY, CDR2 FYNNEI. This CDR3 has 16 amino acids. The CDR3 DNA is TGTGCCAGCAGTGATTGGGCTAGCGGGTTGTCCTACGAGCAGTACTTC. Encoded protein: CASSDWASGLSYEQYF.

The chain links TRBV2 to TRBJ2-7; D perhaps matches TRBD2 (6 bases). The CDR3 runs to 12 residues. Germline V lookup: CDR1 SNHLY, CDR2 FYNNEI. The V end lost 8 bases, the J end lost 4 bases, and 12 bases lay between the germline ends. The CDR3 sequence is CASRGGEYEQYF. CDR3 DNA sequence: TGTGCCAGCCGGGGCGGGGAATACGAGCAGTACTTC.

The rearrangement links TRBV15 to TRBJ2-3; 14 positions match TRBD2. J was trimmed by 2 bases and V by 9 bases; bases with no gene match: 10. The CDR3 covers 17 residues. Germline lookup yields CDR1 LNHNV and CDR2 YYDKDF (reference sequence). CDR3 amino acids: CATTGTSGGGFTDTQYF. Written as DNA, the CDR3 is TGTGCCACTACCGGGACTAGCGGGGGAGGTTTCACAGATACGCAGTATTTT.

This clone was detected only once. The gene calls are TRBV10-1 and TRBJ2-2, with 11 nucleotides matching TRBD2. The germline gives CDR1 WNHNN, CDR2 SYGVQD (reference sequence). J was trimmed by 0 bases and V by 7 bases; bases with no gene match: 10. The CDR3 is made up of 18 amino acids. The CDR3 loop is CASIEIRLAGTNTGELFF. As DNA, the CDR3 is TGCGCCAGCATCGAAATTAGACTAGCGGGGACGAACACCGGGGAGCTGTTTTTT.

CDR3: CASQRGISLHF. The DNA for the CDR3 is TGTGCCAGCCAGAGGGGGATCTCCCTCCACTTT. The genes are TRBV3-1 (or the pseudogene TRBV3-2) and TRBJ1-6, with a tentative D call TRBD1 (6 bases). CDR1 and CDR2 from the germline V gene are LGHDT and YNNKEL (reference sequence). Trimming removed 8 bases at V and 14 bases at J, with 13 bases between. This CDR3 has 11 amino acids.

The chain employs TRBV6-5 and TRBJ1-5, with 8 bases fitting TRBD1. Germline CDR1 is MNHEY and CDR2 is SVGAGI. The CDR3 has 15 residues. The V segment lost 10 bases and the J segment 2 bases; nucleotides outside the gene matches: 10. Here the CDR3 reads CATTPNRGGNQPQHF. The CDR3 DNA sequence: TGTGCCACCACCCCGAACAGGGGGGGCAATCAGCCCCAGCATTTT.

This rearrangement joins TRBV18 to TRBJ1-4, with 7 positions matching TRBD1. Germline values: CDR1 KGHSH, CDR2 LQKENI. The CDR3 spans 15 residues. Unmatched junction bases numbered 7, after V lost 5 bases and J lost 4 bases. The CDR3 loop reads CASSSTGAGNEKLFF. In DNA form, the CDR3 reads TGTGCCAGCTCATCCACAGGGGCTGGTAATGAAAAACTGTTTTTT.

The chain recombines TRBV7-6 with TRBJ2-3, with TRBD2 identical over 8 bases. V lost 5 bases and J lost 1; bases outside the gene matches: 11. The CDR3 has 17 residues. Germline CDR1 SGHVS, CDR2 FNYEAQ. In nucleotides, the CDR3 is TGTGCCAGCAGCCCAAGGGCGGACGGGGGGGGCACAGATACGCAGTATTTT. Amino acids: CASSPRADGGGTDTQYF. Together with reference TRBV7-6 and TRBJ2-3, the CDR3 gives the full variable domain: GAGVSQSPRYKVTKRGQDVALRCDPISGHVSLYWYRQALGQGPEFLTYFNYEAQQDKSGLPNDRFSAERPEGSISTLTIQRTEQRDSAMYRCASSPRADGGGTDTQYFGPGTRLTVL.

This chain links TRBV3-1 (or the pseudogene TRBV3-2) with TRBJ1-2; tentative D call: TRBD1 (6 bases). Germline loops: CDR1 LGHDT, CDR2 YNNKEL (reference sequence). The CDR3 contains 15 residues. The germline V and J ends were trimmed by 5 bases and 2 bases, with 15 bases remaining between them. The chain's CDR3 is CASSFRTEENYGYTF. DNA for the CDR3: TGTGCCAGCAGCTTCCGGACAGAGGAAAACTATGGCTACACCTTC.

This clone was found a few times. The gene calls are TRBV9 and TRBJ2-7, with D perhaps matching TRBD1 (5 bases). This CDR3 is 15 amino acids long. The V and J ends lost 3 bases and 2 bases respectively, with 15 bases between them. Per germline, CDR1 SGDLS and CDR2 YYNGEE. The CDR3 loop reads CASSADDSITYEQYF. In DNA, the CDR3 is TGTGCCAGCAGCGCAGATGACAGTATCACCTACGAGCAGTACTTC. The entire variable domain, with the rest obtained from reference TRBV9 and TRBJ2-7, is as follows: DSGVTQTPKHLITATGQRVTLRCSPRSGDLSVYWYQQSLDQGLQFLIQYYNGEERAKGNILERFSAQQFPDLHSELNLSSLELGDSALYFCASSADDSITYEQYFGPGTRLTVT.

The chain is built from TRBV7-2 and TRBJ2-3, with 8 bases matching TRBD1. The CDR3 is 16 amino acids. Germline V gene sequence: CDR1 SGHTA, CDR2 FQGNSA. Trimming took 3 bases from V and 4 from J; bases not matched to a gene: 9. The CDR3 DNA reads TGTGCCAGCAGCTTCCAGGGGGCTGGAGTAGCAGATACGCAGTATTTT. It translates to CASSFQGAGVADTQYF.

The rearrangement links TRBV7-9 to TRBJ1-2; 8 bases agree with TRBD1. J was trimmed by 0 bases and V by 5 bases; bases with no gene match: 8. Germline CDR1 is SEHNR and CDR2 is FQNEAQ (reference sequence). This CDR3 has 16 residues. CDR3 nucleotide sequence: TGTGCCAGCAGCGACAGGGGAGGAGTCCCTAACTATGGCTACACCTTC. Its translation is CASSDRGGVPNYGYTF.